Each of the 5 T cell receptor beta chains below was sequenced from the same sample in a study of blood T cell repertoires in COVID-19 (dated by TCRdb to about 2020). Library creation used the immunoSEQ multiplex PCR assay. TCRdb obtained this table from immuneACCESS and retained in-frame rearrangements with V and J assigned. These tables miss some clones; where compared with another copy, unresolved V genes account for less than half of the shortfall, and the remainder is unexplained. This sample comprises around 200,000 clones, around 86% of them detected only once. The biggest ten clones account for 4% to 4.5% of the sample. The sequencing input was peripheral blood. These receptors all come from a man aged 50-59 years with acute or convalescent COVID-19.

The chain recombines TRBV5-1 with TRBJ2-1; 11 bases map to TRBD1. Germline assignment: CDR1 SGHRS and CDR2 YFSETQ. CDR3 length: 16 amino acids. V gave up 4 bases and J gave up 1 base; unmatched junction bases: 4. The CDR3 coding sequence is TGCGCCAGCAGCGCAGGGACAGGGGGTTCCTACAATGAGCAGTTCTTC. Its translation: CASSAGTGGSYNEQFF.

V gene TRBV18 combines with J gene TRBJ1-1, with 7 bases aligning to TRBD1. Germline trimming cut 4 bases from V and 4 bases from J; bases unmatched to any gene: 6. CDR1 and CDR2 (germline): KGHSH, LQKENI. The CDR3 totals 14 residues. CDR3: CASSRTDRVTEAFF. Here the CDR3 DNA reads TGTGCCAGCTCACGAACCGACAGGGTCACTGAAGCTTTCTTT.

V is TRBV2 and J is TRBJ1-2; TRBD1 matches at 11 bases. Germline V gene lookup returns CDR1 SNHLY and CDR2 FYNNEI. The CDR3 consists of 15 residues. Germline trimming cut 4 bases from V and 3 bases from J; bases unmatched to any gene: 4. The chain's CDR3 is CASSGGTGGDYGYTF. CDR3 DNA sequence: TGTGCCAGCAGTGGCGGGACAGGGGGTGACTATGGCTACACCTTC.

The rearrangement uses TRBV5-8 and TRBJ2-1; 8 bases are a match to TRBD1. The CDR3 sequence is 17 residues long. With V trimmed by 0 bases and J by 7 bases, 12 bases remained unmatched. CDR1 and CDR2 from the germline V gene are SGHTS and YDEGEE. The CDR3 bases are TGTGCCAGCAGCTTGGCCGGGACAGGCGCATCGTTGAATGAGCAGTTCTTC. It specifies CASSLAGTGASLNEQFF.

There are a few counts of this clone. The V call is TRBV4-1, the J call TRBJ1-6; D is possibly TRBD1 (6 bases). V was cut by 0 bases and J by 7 bases, with 13 bases left in between. In germline, CDR1 is MGHRA, CDR2 YSYEKL. This CDR3 contains 16 residues. This CDR3 reads CASSQERGQGNSPLHF. CDR3 sequence (DNA): TGCGCCAGCAGCCAAGAGAGGGGACAAGGAAATTCACCCCTCCACTTT.